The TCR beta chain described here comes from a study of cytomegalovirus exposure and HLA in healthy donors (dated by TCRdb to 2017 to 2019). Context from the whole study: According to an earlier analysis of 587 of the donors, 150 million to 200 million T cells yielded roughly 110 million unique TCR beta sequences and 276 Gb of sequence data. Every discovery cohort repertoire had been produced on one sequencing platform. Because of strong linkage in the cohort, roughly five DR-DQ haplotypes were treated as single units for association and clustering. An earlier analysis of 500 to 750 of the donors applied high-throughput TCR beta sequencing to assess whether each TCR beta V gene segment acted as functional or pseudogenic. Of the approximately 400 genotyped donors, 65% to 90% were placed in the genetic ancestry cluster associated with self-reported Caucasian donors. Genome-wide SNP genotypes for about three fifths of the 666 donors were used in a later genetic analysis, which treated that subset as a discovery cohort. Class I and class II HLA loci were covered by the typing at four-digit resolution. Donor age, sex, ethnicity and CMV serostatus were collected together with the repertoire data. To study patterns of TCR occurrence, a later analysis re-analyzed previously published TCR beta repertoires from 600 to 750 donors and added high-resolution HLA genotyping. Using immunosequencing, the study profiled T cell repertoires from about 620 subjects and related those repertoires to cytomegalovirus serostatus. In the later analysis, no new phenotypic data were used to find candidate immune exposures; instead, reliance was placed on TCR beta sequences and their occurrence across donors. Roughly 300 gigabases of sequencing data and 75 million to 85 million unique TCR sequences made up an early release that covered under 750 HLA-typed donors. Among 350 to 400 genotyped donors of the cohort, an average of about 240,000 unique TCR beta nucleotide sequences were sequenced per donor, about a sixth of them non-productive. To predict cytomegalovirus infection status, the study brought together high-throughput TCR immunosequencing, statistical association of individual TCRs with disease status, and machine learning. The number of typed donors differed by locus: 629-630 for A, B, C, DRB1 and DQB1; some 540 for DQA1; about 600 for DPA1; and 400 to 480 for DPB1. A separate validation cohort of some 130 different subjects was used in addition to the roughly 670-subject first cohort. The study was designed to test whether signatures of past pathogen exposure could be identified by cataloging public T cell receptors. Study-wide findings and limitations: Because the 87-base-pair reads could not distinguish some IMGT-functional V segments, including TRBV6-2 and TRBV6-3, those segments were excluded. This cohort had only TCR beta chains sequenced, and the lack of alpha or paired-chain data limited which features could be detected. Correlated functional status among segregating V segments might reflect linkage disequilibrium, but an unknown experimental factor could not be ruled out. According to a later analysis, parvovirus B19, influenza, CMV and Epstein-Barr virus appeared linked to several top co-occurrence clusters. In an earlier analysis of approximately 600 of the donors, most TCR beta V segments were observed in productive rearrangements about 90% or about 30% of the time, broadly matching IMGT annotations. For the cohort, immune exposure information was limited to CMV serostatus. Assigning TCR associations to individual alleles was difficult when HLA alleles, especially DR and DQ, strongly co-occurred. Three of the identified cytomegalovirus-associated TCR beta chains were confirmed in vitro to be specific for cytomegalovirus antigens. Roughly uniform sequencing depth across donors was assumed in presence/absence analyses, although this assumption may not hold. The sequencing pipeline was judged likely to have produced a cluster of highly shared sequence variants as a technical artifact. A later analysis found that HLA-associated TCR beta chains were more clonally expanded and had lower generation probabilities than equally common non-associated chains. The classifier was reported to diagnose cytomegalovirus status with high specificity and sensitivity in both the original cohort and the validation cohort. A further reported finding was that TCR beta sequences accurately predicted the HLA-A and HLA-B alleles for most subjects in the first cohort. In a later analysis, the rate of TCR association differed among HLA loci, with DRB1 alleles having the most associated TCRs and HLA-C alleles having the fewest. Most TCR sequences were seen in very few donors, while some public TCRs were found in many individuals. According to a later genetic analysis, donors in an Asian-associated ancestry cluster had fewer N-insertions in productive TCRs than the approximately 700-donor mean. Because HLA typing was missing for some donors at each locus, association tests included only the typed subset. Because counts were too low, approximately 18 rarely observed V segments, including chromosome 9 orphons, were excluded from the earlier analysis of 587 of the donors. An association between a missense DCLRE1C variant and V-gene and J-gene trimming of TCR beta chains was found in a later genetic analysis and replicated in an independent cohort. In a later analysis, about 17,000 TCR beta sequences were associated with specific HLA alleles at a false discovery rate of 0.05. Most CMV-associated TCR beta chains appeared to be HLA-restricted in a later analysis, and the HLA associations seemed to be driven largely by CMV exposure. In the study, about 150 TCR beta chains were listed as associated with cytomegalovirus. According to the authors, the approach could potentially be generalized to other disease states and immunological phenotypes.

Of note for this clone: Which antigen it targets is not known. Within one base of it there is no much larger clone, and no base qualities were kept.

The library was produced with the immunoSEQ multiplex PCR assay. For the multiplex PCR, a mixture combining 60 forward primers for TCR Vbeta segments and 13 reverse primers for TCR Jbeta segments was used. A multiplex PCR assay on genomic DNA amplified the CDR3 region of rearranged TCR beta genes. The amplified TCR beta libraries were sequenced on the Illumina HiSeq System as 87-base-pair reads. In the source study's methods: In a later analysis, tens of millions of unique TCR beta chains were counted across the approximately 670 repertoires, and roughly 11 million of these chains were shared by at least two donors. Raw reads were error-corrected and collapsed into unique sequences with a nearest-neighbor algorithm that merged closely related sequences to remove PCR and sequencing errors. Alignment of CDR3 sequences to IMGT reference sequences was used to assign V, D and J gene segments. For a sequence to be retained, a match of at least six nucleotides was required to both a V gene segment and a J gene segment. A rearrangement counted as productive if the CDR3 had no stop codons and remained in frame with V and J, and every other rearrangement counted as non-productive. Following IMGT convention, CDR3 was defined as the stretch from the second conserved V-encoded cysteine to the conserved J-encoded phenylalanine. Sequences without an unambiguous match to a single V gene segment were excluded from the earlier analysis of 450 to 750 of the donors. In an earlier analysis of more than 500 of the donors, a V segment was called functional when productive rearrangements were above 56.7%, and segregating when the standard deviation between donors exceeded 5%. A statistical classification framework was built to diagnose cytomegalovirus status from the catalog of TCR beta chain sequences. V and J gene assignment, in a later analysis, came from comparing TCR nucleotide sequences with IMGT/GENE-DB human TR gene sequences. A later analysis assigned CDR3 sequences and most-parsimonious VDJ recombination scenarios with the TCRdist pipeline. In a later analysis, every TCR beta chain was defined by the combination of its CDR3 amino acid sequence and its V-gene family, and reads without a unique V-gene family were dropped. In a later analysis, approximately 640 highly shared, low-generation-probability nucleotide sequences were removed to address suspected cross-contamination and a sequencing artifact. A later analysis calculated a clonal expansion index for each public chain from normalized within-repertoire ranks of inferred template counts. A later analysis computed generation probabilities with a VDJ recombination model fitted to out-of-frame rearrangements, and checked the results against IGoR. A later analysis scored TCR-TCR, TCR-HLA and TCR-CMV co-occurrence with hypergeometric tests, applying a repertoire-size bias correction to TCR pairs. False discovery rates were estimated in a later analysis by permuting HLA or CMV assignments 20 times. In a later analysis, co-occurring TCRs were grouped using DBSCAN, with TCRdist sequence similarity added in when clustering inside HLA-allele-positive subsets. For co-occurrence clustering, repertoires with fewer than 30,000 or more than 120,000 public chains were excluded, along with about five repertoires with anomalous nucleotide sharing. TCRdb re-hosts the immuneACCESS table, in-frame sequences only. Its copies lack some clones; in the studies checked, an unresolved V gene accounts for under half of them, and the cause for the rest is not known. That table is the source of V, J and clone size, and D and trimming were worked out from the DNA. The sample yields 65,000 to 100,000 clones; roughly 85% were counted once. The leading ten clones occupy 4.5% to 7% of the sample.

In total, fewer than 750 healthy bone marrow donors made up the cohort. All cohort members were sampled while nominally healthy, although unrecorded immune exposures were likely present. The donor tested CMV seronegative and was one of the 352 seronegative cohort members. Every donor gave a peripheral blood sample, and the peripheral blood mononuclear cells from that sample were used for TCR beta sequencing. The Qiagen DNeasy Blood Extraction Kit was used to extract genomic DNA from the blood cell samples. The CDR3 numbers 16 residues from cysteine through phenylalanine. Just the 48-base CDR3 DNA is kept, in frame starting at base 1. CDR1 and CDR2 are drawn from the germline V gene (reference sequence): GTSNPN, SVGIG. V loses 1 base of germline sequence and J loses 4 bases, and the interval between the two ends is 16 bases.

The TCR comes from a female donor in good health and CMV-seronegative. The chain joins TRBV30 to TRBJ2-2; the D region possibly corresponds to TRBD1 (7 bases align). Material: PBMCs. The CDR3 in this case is CAWSGVRGAVTGELFF. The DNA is TGTGCCTGGAGTGGTGTCAGGGGGGCGGTCACCGGGGAGCTGTTTTTT. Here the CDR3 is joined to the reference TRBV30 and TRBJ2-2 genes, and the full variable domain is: SQTIHQWPATLVQPVGSPLSLECTVEGTSNPNLYWYRQAAGRGLQLLFYSVGIGQISSEVPQNLSASRPQDRQFILSSKKLLLSDSGFYLCAWSGVRGAVTGELFFGEGSRLTVL.